Below are 21 T cell receptor beta chains sequenced from a single sample in a study of shared T cell receptors in the human thymus. Clones were read by immunoSEQ multiplex PCR, and TCRdb kept only the in-frame ones, dropping some. Of hundreds of thousands of clones listed, around 87% are singletons. This same sample was also taken into another study, of human thymus T cells.

Sequenced: thymocytes. The receptors originated from a boy younger than two with a congenital heart defect.

V is TRBV27 and J is TRBJ2-1; 14 bases agree with TRBD2. The trim removed 6 bases at V and 7 bases at J, leaving 5 bases unmatched. CDR3 size: 15 residues. CDR1 and CDR2 from the germline V gene are MNHEY and SMNVEV (reference sequence). The DNA for the CDR3 is TGTGCCAGCAGCCCCGGGACTAGCGGGAGTAATGAGCAGTTCTTC. Amino acid sequence: CASSPGTSGSNEQFF.

The CDR3 region is CARSLGQGLGPQHF. Written as DNA, the CDR3 is TGTGCCAGAAGCTTGGGACAGGGCCTAGGGCCCCAGCATTTT. This chain joins TRBV5-3 and TRBJ1-5, with TRBD1 identical over 7 bases. TRBV5-3 is assigned to the ORF class and has an uncertain function. This CDR3 has 14 residues. V trimming: 0 bases; J trimming: 9 bases; junction bases outside the gene matches: 6.

The chain is built from TRBV4-3 and TRBJ2-7, with 10 bases aligning to TRBD1. After removal of 1 base from V and 4 bases from J, the junction contained 10 bases not matched to a gene. Germline CDR1 LGHNA, CDR2 YSLEER. The CDR3 sequence is 17 residues long. CDR3 in DNA: TGCGCCAGCAGCCAAGGCATGACAGGGGGCAGGTTGTACGAGCAGTACTTC. It is translated as CASSQGMTGGRLYEQYF.

This chain links TRBV27 with TRBJ2-3; 7 nucleotides line up with TRBD2. The junction had 10 bases not matched to a gene; V was cut back by 6 bases and J by 1 base. This CDR3 spans 16 amino acids. Germline V lookup: CDR1 MNHEY, CDR2 SMNVEV (reference sequence). CDR3 nucleotides: TGTGCCAGCAGGCCTACTTGCGGGAGTGGCACAGATACGCAGTATTTT. It encodes CASRPTCGSGTDTQYF.

The rearrangement joins TRBV5-6 to TRBJ2-1, with D perhaps matching TRBD1 (5 bases). The germline V and J ends were trimmed by 1 base and 12 bases, with 20 bases remaining between them. The CDR3 has 15 amino acids. Per germline, CDR1 SGHDT and CDR2 YYEEEE. The DNA for the CDR3 is TGTGCCAGCAGCTTGCGAAGGGGATCAGGGTTCGGGCAGTTCTTC. Translation gives CASSLRRGSGFGQFF.

The chain joins TRBV28 to TRBJ2-7, with D possibly being TRBD2 (6 bases). V shed 7 bases and J shed 0 bases, with 22 bases lying between them. CDR3 length: 17 amino acids. The V gene's germline CDR1 is MDHEN and CDR2 SYDVKM. The CDR3 loop is CASKTWKRSGSSYEQYF. CDR3 bases: TGTGCCAGCAAAACTTGGAAGAGGTCCGGGAGCTCCTACGAGCAGTACTTC.

This clone was picked up one time. CDR3: CASSLAQANSPLHF. The CDR3 nucleotides are TGTGCCAGCAGCTTAGCTCAGGCAAATTCACCCCTCCACTTT. This chain joins TRBV7-9 and TRBJ1-6; D gene ambiguous. The germline V gene has CDR1 SEHNR and CDR2 FQNEAQ (reference sequence). Trimming left V 0 bases short and J 7 bases short, with 7 bases between. CDR3 length: 14 amino acids.

About this clone: Relative to the germline gene, one junction end is altered; a read error may explain this. The chain employs TRBV28 and TRBJ2-5; 9 bases map to TRBD2. The CDR3 runs 17 residues. CDR1 MDHEN and CDR2 SYDVKM come from the germline V gene. In nucleotides, the CDR3 is TGTGCCAGCAGCTTATCCCTTAGCGGGAGTACCGAAGAGACCCAGTACTTC. Translated, it gives CASSLSLSGSTEETQYF.

The chain's CDR3 is CASSLDRAGDEQYF. DNA for the CDR3: TGTGCCAGCAGCTTGGACCGGGCGGGGGACGAGCAGTACTTC. The chain is built from TRBV7-3 and TRBJ2-7; 7 nucleotides agree with TRBD2. The V segment lost 3 bases and the J segment 5 bases; nucleotides outside the gene matches: 7. Germline V gene lookup returns CDR1 SGHTA and CDR2 FQGTGA. This CDR3 comprises 14 residues.

The CDR3 protein is CASSLEGLDLNEQFF. The CDR3 DNA is TGTGCCAGCAGCTTAGAGGGACTAGATCTAAATGAGCAGTTCTTC. V is TRBV7-2 and J is TRBJ2-1, with 8 bases lining up with TRBD2. This CDR3 has 15 residues. V dropped 1 base and J dropped 7; count of bases not matched to a gene: 6. Germline V gene sequence: CDR1 SGHTA, CDR2 FQGNSA.

J is TRBJ2-7 and V is TRBV6-5; weak D call: TRBD2 (6 bases). This CDR3 is 13 amino acids long. Germline CDR1 and CDR2: MNHEY and SVGAGI. Trimming took 0 bases from V and 5 from J, leaving 8 bases between them. CDR3 loop: CASSYSEGNEQYF. CDR3 DNA: TGTGCCAGCAGTTACTCGGAGGGGAACGAGCAGTACTTC.

The CDR3 DNA is TGTGCCAGCAGCCACCGGGACAGGGGACTCTCCTACGAGCAGTACTTC. The encoded protein is CASSHRDRGLSYEQYF. The V gene is TRBV11-2, the J gene TRBJ2-7; 10 bases are a match to TRBD1. The CDR3 consists of 16 residues. V was clipped by 5 bases and J by 0 bases; unmatched bases: 7. The germline V gene has CDR1 SGHAT and CDR2 FQNNGV.

The chain links TRBV7-6 to TRBJ2-1, with 12 bases that match TRBD2. This CDR3 is 17 amino acids long. Unmatched junction bases numbered 8, after V lost 1 base and J lost 7 bases. CDR1 is SGHVS and CDR2 is FNYEAQ in the germline V gene. CDR3 region: CASSLVASGGVYNEQFF. The DNA of the CDR3 is TGTGCCAGCAGCTTAGTTGCTAGCGGGGGGGTGTATAATGAGCAGTTCTTC. Full variable domain (rest looked up from reference TRBV7-6 and TRBJ2-1): GAGVSQSPRYKVTKRGQDVALRCDPISGHVSLYWYRQALGQGPEFLTYFNYEAQQDKSGLPNDRFSAERPEGSISTLTIQRTEQRDSAMYRCASSLVASGGVYNEQFFGPGTRLTVL.

The chain recombines TRBV30 with TRBJ1-4; TRBD1 might be the D (6 bases). Trimming pared 3 bases from V and 4 bases from J, leaving 15 bases between. Germline lookup yields CDR1 GTSNPN and CDR2 SVGIG (reference sequence). This CDR3 spans 15 amino acids. In DNA, the CDR3 is TGTGCCTGGAGACATAGGCAGGGACATAATGAAAAACTGTTTTTT. It is translated as CAWRHRQGHNEKLFF.

The genes are TRBV5-4 and TRBJ2-3, with 10 positions matching TRBD2. Germline V gives CDR1 SGHNT, CDR2 YYREEE (reference sequence). The CDR3 contains 17 residues. The V gene end was trimmed by 3 bases and the J gene end by 4 bases; junction bases not matched to a gene: 11. CDR3 region: CASSSGTSDANPDTQYF. CDR3 sequence (DNA): TGTGCCAGCAGCTCGGGGACTAGCGATGCCAACCCAGATACGCAGTATTTT.

This clone has just a few counts. The V call is TRBV2, the J call TRBJ2-3, with 13 nucleotides matching TRBD2. Looked up from germline, CDR1 is SNHLY and CDR2 is FYNNEI. This CDR3 is built from 16 residues. Trimming removed 6 bases from V and 1 base from J; junction bases left unmatched: 4. CDR3 residues: CASSLTSGRGTDTQYF. The DNA of the CDR3 is TGTGCCAGCAGCCTCACTAGCGGGAGGGGCACAGATACGCAGTATTTT.

The chain links TRBV27 to TRBJ2-4; 7 bases line up with TRBD1. V shed 7 bases, J shed 0 bases, and the junction held 18 bases outside the gene matches. CDR3 length equals 19 residues. CDR1 and CDR2 from the germline V gene are MNHEY and SMNVEV (reference sequence). The CDR3 nucleotides are TGTGCCAGCACCGATAGATGGGACAGATCCAATATAGCCAAAAACATTCAGTACTTC. Translated: CASTDRWDRSNIAKNIQYF.

This chain uses TRBV5-8 with TRBJ1-2; a weak D match, TRBD1 (6 bases). With 3 bases removed from V and 10 bases from J, the gap between germline ends came to 19 bases. CDR1 and CDR2 (germline): SGHTS, YDEGEE. This CDR3 is 14 amino acids long. In nucleotides, the CDR3 is TGTGCCAGCAGCTACACAGGGTCCCATACTTACTACACCTTC. This translates into CASSYTGSHTYYTF.

The CDR3 spells CASSAGPNYGYTF. The CDR3 DNA follows: TGTGCCAGCAGCGCAGGGCCCAACTATGGCTACACCTTC. The gene calls are TRBV21-1 and TRBJ1-2; the D segment call TRBD1 is taken from the table without a DNA check. TRBV21-1 is assigned pseudogene status. There are 13 residues in the CDR3.

The J gene is TRBJ2-7, the V gene TRBV4-1; TRBD1 aligns across 7 bases. Looked up from germline, CDR1 is MGHRA and CDR2 is YSYEKL. The CDR3 is 15 amino acids. Trimming took 3 bases from V and 2 from J; bases not matched to a gene: 7. CDR3 bases: TGCGCCAGCAGCCAGGCACCGGGACAGCCCTACGAGCAGTACTTC. Its protein product is CASSQAPGQPYEQYF.

The chain is built from TRBV15 and TRBJ1-5, with a weak D call TRBD1 (6 bases). V was shortened by 3 bases and J by 4 bases, with 19 bases between the two germline ends. Germline loops: CDR1 LNHNV, CDR2 YYDKDF (reference sequence). The CDR3 totals 17 residues. In nucleotides, the CDR3 is TGTGCCACCAGCAGGGCCCCCCTAACAGGGAAGAATCAGCCCCAGCATTTT. Residues: CATSRAPLTGKNQPQHF.